These T cell receptor beta chains were read from a single sample in a study of T cells in Graves' hyperthyroidism and ophthalmopathy. TCRdb re-derived calls from the multiplex PCR reads in MiXCR, one entry per CDR3 protein. The data show about 210,000 distinct CDR3 sequences, 15% to 20% seen once. The sequenced material came from blood. The receptors were gathered from a man over 45 with Graves' hyperthyroidism. Both conserved end residues are part of each CDR3. D genes are given only for firm matches. Some rows have no size entry. The others give once, few or many, or a class for an expanded clone.

j_call d_call v_call clone_size cdr3_aa cdr3_nt
TRBJ2-1 - TRBV11-2 many CASSGGIGDEQFF TGTGCCAGCAGCGGGGGTATCGGTGATGAGCAGTTCTTC
TRBJ2-5 - TRBV6-1 few CASSREIQETQYF TGTGCCAGCAGTCGGGAGATCCAAGAGACCCAGTACTTC
TRBJ2-1 - TRBV5-1 many CASSLEGGEQFF TGCGCCAGCAGCTTGGAGGGAGGTGAGCAGTTCTTC
TRBJ2-7 TRBD1 TRBV20-1 many CSAPRQGAIRYGEQYF TGCAGTGCTCCCCGACAGGGGGCGATTCGGTACGGCGAGCAGTACTTC
TRBJ2-1 TRBD2 TRBV3-1 many CASSPRGTSSYNEQFF TGTGCCAGCAGCCCCCGTGGGACTAGCTCCTACAATGAGCAGTTCTTC
TRBJ2-5 - TRBV2 many CASRDARKGETQYF TGTGCCAGCAGGGACGCGAGAAAGGGCGAGACCCAGTACTTC
TRBJ2-7 TRBD1 TRBV13 many CASSSVVRGQGTYEQYF TGTGCCAGCAGTTCGGTGGTGAGGGGACAGGGGACCTACGAGCAGTACTTC
TRBJ1-5 - TRBV6-1 few CASSVSAGWVGNQPQHF TGTGCCAGCAGTGTGTCGGCAGGGTGGGTAGGTAATCAGCCCCAGCATTTT
TRBJ2-1 TRBD2 TRBV18 many CASSPSGRAHNEQFF TGTGCCAGCTCACCAAGCGGGAGGGCCCACAATGAGCAGTTCTTC
TRBJ2-7 TRBD1 TRBV6-2/TRBV6-3 - CASRTGQEIYEQYF TGTGCCAGCAGGACAGGACAGGAGATTTACGAGCAGTACTTC
TRBJ1-3 TRBD1 TRBV29-1 - CSVEVPGGLGNTIYF TGCAGCGTTGAAGTTCCAGGGGGCCTTGGAAACACCATATATTTT
TRBJ1-1 - TRBV2 - CASSARGGGTEAFF TGTGCCAGCAGTGCCCGGGGAGGGGGCACTGAAGCTTTCTTT
TRBJ2-1 - TRBV27 - CASRGVSPYNEQFF TGTGCCAGCAGGGGGGTGAGCCCCTACAATGAGCAGTTCTTC
TRBJ2-3 - TRBV20-1 many CSARVSAPRPDTQYF TGCAGTGCTAGAGTCTCAGCTCCAAGGCCAGATACGCAGTATTTT
TRBJ2-3 TRBD2 TRBV20-1 - CSARGLAGGSWDTQYF TGCAGTGCTAGGGGACTAGCGGGAGGAAGTTGGGATACGCAGTATTTT
TRBJ2-1 - TRBV6-5 - CASSYSSGNEQFF TGTGCCAGCAGTTACTCGTCCGGGAATGAGCAGTTCTTC
TRBJ2-6 TRBD2 TRBV7-2 many CASRPLLAGASGSGANVLTF TGTGCCAGCAGGCCACTTCTAGCGGGAGCTTCAGGATCTGGGGCCAACGTCCTGACTTTC
TRBJ2-7 - TRBV5-1 - CASIRQDFYEQYF TGCGCCAGCATCCGACAGGATTTCTACGAGCAGTACTTC
TRBJ2-7 - TRBV10-3 few CATAIRYEQYF TGTGCCACCGCGATCCGCTACGAGCAGTACTTC
TRBJ2-1 - TRBV5-1 many CASSLDKGYNEQFF TGCGCCAGCAGCTTGGACAAGGGGTACAATGAGCAGTTCTTC
TRBJ2-3 TRBD2 TRBV10-1 - CASSENPLAGRGTDTQYF TGCGCCAGCAGTGAAAATCCACTAGCGGGACGGGGCACAGATACGCAGTATTTT